This T cell receptor beta chain appears in the sequencing data of a study of blood T cell repertoires in COVID-19. Study-wide context: Sources were T cells, B-cell-depleted T cells, or PBMCs; the material itself was cDNA or gDNA.

This clone has just one count. The assay was immunoSEQ multiplex PCR, and TCRdb's table has in-frame clones only and misses some. The sample shows some 270,000 clones, roughly 90% of them seen only once. The sample consisted of peripheral blood. The receptor comes from a man younger than 45 with acute or convalescent COVID-19.

This CDR3 reads CASSVDGTVYQETQYF. CDR3 DNA: TGTGCCAGCAGCGTAGATGGGACAGTGTACCAAGAGACCCAGTACTTC. V gene TRBV9 combines with J gene TRBJ2-5; 7 bases map to TRBD1. CDR1 and CDR2 from the germline V gene are SGDLS and YYNGEE. Trimming at V came to 0 bases and at J to 0 bases, leaving 5 bases not matched to a gene. The CDR3 is 16 amino acids.